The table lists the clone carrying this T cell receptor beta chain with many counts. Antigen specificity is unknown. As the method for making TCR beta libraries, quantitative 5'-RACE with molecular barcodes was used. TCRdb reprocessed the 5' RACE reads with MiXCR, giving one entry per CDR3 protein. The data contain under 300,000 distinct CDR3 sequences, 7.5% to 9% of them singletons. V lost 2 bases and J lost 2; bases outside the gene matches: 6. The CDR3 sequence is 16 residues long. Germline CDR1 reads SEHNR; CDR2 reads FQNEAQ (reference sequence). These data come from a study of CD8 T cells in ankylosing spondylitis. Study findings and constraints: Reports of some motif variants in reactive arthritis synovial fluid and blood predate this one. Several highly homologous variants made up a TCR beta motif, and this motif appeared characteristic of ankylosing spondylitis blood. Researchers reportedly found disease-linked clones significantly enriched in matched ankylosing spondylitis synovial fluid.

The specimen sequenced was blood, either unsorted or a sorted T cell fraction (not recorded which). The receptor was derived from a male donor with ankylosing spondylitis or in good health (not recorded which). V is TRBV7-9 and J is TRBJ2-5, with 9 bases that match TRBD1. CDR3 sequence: CASSLKWDRDQETQYF. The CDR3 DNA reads TGTGCCAGCAGCTTAAAATGGGACAGGGATCAAGAGACCCAGTACTTC. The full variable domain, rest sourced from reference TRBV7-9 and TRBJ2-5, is DTGVSQNPRHKITKRGQNVTFRCDPISEHNRLYWYRQTLGQGPEFLTYFQNEAQLEKSRLLSDRFSAERPKGSFSTLEIQRTEQGDSAMYLCASSLKWDRDQETQYFGPGTRLLVL.